This TCR beta chain was captured in a study of tumor and adjacent non-tumor tissue in lung cancer. Study-level background: Around 4.5 million productive TCRbeta reads were obtained per sample on average.

No cell sorting was done before RNA was extracted from the tissue. The normal lung tissue was taken more than 3 cm from the tumor edge. A modified ARM-PCR protocol with three rounds of nested PCR amplified TCRbeta. TCRdb ran MiXCR on the multiplex PCR reads and lists one entry per CDR3 protein. This table has tens of thousands of distinct CDR3 sequences, about 63% appearing once. CDR1 is SGHDT, CDR2 YYEEEE, per germline. This CDR3 is built from 16 residues. V gave up 7 bases and J gave up 1 base; unmatched junction bases: 12. This clonotype was recorded only once. This may be a read error, as it is one base from a much larger clone.

The sample was distant non-tumor lung tissue. The V call is TRBV5-6, the J call TRBJ2-3; TRBD2 aligns across 7 bases. This TCR was sampled from a man aged 65 to 79 with non-small cell lung cancer. The DNA of the CDR3 is TGTGCCAGCGGCTGGGGGGGAACAGGTGGCACAGATACGCAGTATTTT. It yields the protein CASGWGGTGGTDTQYF.